A single sample gave rise to the 25 T cell receptor beta chains below, sequenced in a study of CD8+ T cells in alopecia areata. Once RNA had been extracted, it was reverse transcribed into cDNA to act as the sequencing template. Libraries were prepared by immunoSEQ multiplex PCR; TCRdb keeps only in-frame clonotypes and omits some of them. The sample records about 30,000 clones, 62% being singletons. Source material: NKG2D-high CD8+ T cells sorted from blood. These TCRs come from a human donor with alopecia areata.

V is TRBV28 and J is TRBJ2-1, with a weak D call TRBD1 (6 bases). The CDR3 contains 16 residues. The V gene's germline CDR1 is MDHEN and CDR2 SYDVKM. V gave up 6 bases and J gave up 2 bases, with 17 bases separating them. In nucleotides, the CDR3 is TGTGCCAGCAGCCAGTGGCGGACAGACGCCTACAATGAGCAGTTCTTC. Its protein is CASSQWRTDAYNEQFF.

This chain uses TRBV5-4 with TRBJ2-5; D possibly corresponds to TRBD2 (5 bases). Germline V lookup: CDR1 SGHNT, CDR2 YYREEE (reference sequence). Trimming cost V 2 bases and J 7 bases, with 12 bases left between them. The CDR3 is 13 amino acids. The CDR3 loop reads CASSFSGSPTQYF. The CDR3 nucleotides read TGTGCCAGCAGCTTTTCGGGGTCACCGACCCAGTACTTC.

This clone was counted a few times. The rearrangement joins TRBV13 to TRBJ2-1; 8 nucleotides line up with TRBD2. Germline V CDR1 and CDR2: PRHDT, FYEKMQ (reference sequence). V was pared by 3 bases and J by 1 base, with 5 bases of the junction left unmatched. The CDR3 has 16 residues. This chain's CDR3 is CASSFYTSGSYNEQFF. The CDR3 DNA follows: TGTGCCAGCAGCTTTTATACTAGCGGATCCTACAATGAGCAGTTCTTC.

The rearrangement joins TRBV7-9 to TRBJ2-1; D gene unclear. The germline gives CDR1 SEHNR, CDR2 FQNEAQ (reference sequence). Trimming removed 3 bases from V and 8 bases from J, with 8 bases in between. The CDR3 totals 12 residues. Here the CDR3 DNA reads TGTGCCAGCAGCTTTGACGACTATGAGCAGTTCTTC. It yields the protein CASSFDDYEQFF.

This clone showed up just a few times. V usage is TRBV4-1 and J usage is TRBJ2-7; D unresolved. This CDR3 is built from 14 residues. Trimming removed 4 bases at V and 5 bases at J, with 15 bases between. CDR1 MGHRA and CDR2 YSYEKL come from the germline V gene. The CDR3 sequence: CASSLGPAGDEQYF. In DNA, the CDR3 is TGCGCCAGCAGCCTTGGGCCCGCCGGCGACGAGCAGTACTTC.

J is TRBJ1-2 and V is TRBV7-9; maybe TRBD1 (5 bases). Trimming stripped 5 bases from V and 2 bases from J, with 12 bases between. Per the germline V gene, CDR1 is SEHNR and CDR2 is FQNEAQ (reference sequence). The CDR3 sequence is 14 residues long. The CDR3 loop is CASSGGDRNYGYTF. DNA for the CDR3: TGTGCCAGCAGCGGGGGAGACAGAAACTATGGCTACACCTTC.

The chain carries TRBV29-1 and TRBJ2-7, with D possibly being TRBD1 (6 bases). The germline V and J ends were trimmed by 2 bases and 2 bases, with 13 bases remaining between them. CDR1 and CDR2 from the germline V gene are SQVTM and ANQGSEA. The CDR3 runs 14 residues. The CDR3 DNA reads as TGCAGCGTTGAAAACCCGGACAGAACCTACGAGCAGTACTTC. This translates into CSVENPDRTYEQYF.

The chain joins TRBV7-2 to TRBJ2-1, with D uncertain. Germline V gene sequence: CDR1 SGHTA, CDR2 FQGNSA. This CDR3 contains 14 residues. Trimming stripped 1 base from V and 5 bases from J, with 9 bases between. The CDR3 loop is CASSLVRGDNEQFF. The DNA for the CDR3 is TGTGCCAGCAGCTTAGTTCGAGGTGACAATGAGCAGTTCTTC.

The chain carries TRBV7-3 and TRBJ2-3; D is undetermined. Germline CDR1 is SGHTA and CDR2 is FQGTGA. The CDR3 is 13 residues long. As DNA, the CDR3 is TGTAGTGGCCCCAGAGATTTATCGGATACGCAGTATTTT. Translation gives CSGPRDLSDTQYF.

V gene TRBV5-1 combines with J gene TRBJ2-2; perhaps TRBD1 as D (6 bases). Germline-derived CDR1 and CDR2 are SGHRS and YFSETQ. V was clipped by 5 bases and J by 2 bases, with 10 bases between them. The CDR3 totals 14 residues. The CDR3 reads CASRLTGNTGELFF. The DNA of the CDR3 is TGCGCCAGCAGACTGACAGGAAACACCGGGGAGCTGTTTTTT.

Only a few counts were recorded for this clone. This chain joins TRBV7-2 and TRBJ2-1, with D maybe TRBD1 (5 bases). This CDR3 is 14 amino acids long. Trimming removed 7 bases from V and 2 bases from J, with 12 bases in between. Per germline, CDR1 SGHTA and CDR2 FQGNSA. The CDR3 DNA sequence: TGTGCCAGCATACTTGCAGGGACCTACAATGAGCAGTTCTTC. Residues: CASILAGTYNEQFF.

The chain has TRBV11-2 and TRBJ1-2; 11 nucleotides align to TRBD1. This CDR3 spans 16 amino acids. Germline-derived CDR1 and CDR2 are SGHAT and FQNNGV. The V segment lost 4 bases and the J segment 3 bases; nucleotides outside the gene matches: 7. The CDR3 bases are TGTGCCAGCAGCTCCGGGGACAGGGGGGAGGACTATGGCTACACCTTC. It is translated as CASSSGDRGEDYGYTF.

This rearrangement joins TRBV5-1 to TRBJ1-4, with D tentatively TRBD1 (5 bases). V lost 5 bases to trimming and J lost 0 bases, with 11 bases between them. The CDR3 contains 15 residues. From germline, CDR1 is SGHRS and CDR2 YFSETQ. Written as DNA, the CDR3 is TGCGCCAGCAGAGACTCGGGGGCAACTAATGAAAAACTGTTTTTT. Its protein is CASRDSGATNEKLFF.

By share, this clone ranks as large. V is TRBV28 and J is TRBJ1-6; no clear D gene. The CDR3 has 15 residues. The germline CDR1 and CDR2 sequences are MDHEN and SYDVKM. V was clipped by 5 bases and J by 8 bases, with 16 bases between them. The CDR3, as DNA: TGTGCCAGCAGTGTTTGGTCCCAAGATTATTCACCCCTCCACTTT. It translates to CASSVWSQDYSPLHF.

The rearrangement uses TRBV27 and TRBJ1-2; 10 bases align to TRBD1. V was pared by 8 bases and J by 4 bases, with 7 bases of the junction left unmatched. CDR1 is MNHEY and CDR2 is SMNVEV in the germline V gene (reference sequence). CDR3 length equals 14 residues. CDR3 sequence (DNA): TGTGCCAGCGGATCCGGGACAGGGGTCTATGGCTACACCTTC. Protein product: CASGSGTGVYGYTF.

The V call is TRBV4-3, the J call TRBJ1-1, with a tentative D call TRBD1 (6 bases). The CDR3 is 15 residues long. V was trimmed by 3 bases and J by 1 base, leaving 12 bases between them. From germline, CDR1 is LGHNA and CDR2 YSLEER. Written as DNA, the CDR3 is TGCGCCAGCAGCCAGGATCAGGGGTGGAACACTGAAGCTTTCTTT. This sequence encodes CASSQDQGWNTEAFF.

This clone was found a few times. The chain is built from TRBV7-8 and TRBJ2-3; 9 bases are shared with TRBD2. The V and J ends lost 2 bases and 4 bases, in that order; junction bases with no gene match: 7. The length of the CDR3 is 16 residues. Germline lookup yields CDR1 SGHVS and CDR2 FQNEAQ. DNA for the CDR3: TGTGCCAGCAGCTTACTTATCAGCGGGGGGTCAGATACGCAGTATTTT. Its protein product is CASSLLISGGSDTQYF.

The chain employs TRBV7-6 and TRBJ2-1; D gene unclear. CDR3 length: 13 residues. Germline V gives CDR1 SGHVS, CDR2 FNYEAQ. V was cut by 4 bases and J by 8 bases, with 12 bases left in between. CDR3 sequence reads: CASSSDSPHEQFF. Here the CDR3 DNA reads TGTGCCAGCAGCTCGGATTCGCCTCATGAGCAGTTCTTC.

This clone was seen more than once but under ten times. The chain has TRBV4-3 and TRBJ1-1; TRBD1 agrees at 9 bases. Germline assignment: CDR1 LGHNA and CDR2 YSLEER. The V and J ends lost 3 bases and 2 bases, in that order; junction bases with no gene match: 10. This CDR3 is 17 amino acids long. The DNA for the CDR3 is TGCGCCAGCAGCCAGGATCTACAGGGGGCTGGAAACACTGAAGCTTTCTTT. Its protein product is CASSQDLQGAGNTEAFF.

This chain uses TRBV7-9 with TRBJ2-1; 11 bases are a match to TRBD2. The CDR3 spans 13 residues. V was pared by 4 bases and J by 9 bases, with 2 bases of the junction left unmatched. Germline lookup yields CDR1 SEHNR and CDR2 FQNEAQ (reference sequence). The chain's CDR3 is CASSSGLAGEQFF. CDR3 coding DNA: TGTGCCAGCAGCTCAGGACTAGCGGGTGAGCAGTTCTTC.

The CDR3: CASSLALRTSGGTDTQYF. Written as DNA, the CDR3 is TGTGCCAGCAGCTTAGCGCTCCGGACTAGCGGGGGCACAGATACGCAGTATTTT. The rearrangement links TRBV7-9 to TRBJ2-3; 12 bases are shared with TRBD2. Germline-derived CDR1 and CDR2 are SEHNR and FQNEAQ (reference sequence). The V gene end was trimmed by 0 bases and the J gene end by 1 base; junction bases not matched to a gene: 5. The CDR3 is 18 residues long.

V usage is TRBV7-2 and J usage is TRBJ2-7, with D possibly being TRBD2 (5 bases). CDR1 is SGHTA, CDR2 FQGNSA, per germline. The CDR3 is 18 amino acids. Trimming shortened V by 4 bases and J by 4 bases, and 26 bases separated the two germline ends. The CDR3 protein is CASSWERVGGWARYEQYF. In nucleotides, the CDR3 is TGTGCCAGCAGCTGGGAAAGGGTCGGCGGGTGGGCTCGGTACGAGCAGTACTTC. The variable domain in full, completed from reference TRBV7-2 and TRBJ2-7, reads GAGVSQSPSNKVTEKGKDVELRCDPISGHTALYWYRQSLGQGLEFLIYFQGNSAPDKSGLPSDRFSAERTGGSVSTLTIQRTQQEDSAVYLCASSWERVGGWARYEQYFGPGTRLTVT.

The V call is TRBV4-3, the J call TRBJ2-7; TRBD2 is a possible D gene (5 bases). Germline values: CDR1 LGHNA, CDR2 YSLEER. This CDR3 is built from 19 residues. The V end lost 3 bases, the J end lost 2 bases, and 26 bases lay between the germline ends. The CDR3 sequence: CASSHARTLTSIPTYEQYF. The DNA of the CDR3 is TGCGCCAGCAGCCACGCCCGAACCCTTACTAGTATACCTACCTACGAGCAGTACTTC.

The genes are TRBV7-9 and TRBJ2-3, with D unclear. V was cut by 0 bases and J by 5 bases, with 6 bases left in between. Germline V CDR1 and CDR2: SEHNR, FQNEAQ (reference sequence). There are 13 residues in the CDR3. The CDR3 loop reads CASSLAGKDTQYF. DNA of the CDR3: TGTGCCAGCAGCTTAGCGGGGAAAGATACGCAGTATTTT.

The genes are TRBV5-1 and TRBJ2-2, with D maybe TRBD1 (5 bases). V shed 0 bases and J shed 2 bases, with 8 bases lying between them. The CDR3 has 15 residues. Germline CDR1 SGHRS, CDR2 YFSETQ. The CDR3 loop reads CASSLADSNTGELFF. For the CDR3, the DNA is TGCGCCAGCAGCTTGGCCGACAGTAACACCGGGGAGCTGTTTTTT. Combining the CDR3 with reference TRBV5-1 and TRBJ2-2 gives the whole variable domain KAGVTQTPRYLIKTRGQQVTLSCSPISGHRSVSWYQQTPGQGLQFLFEYFSETQRNKGNFPGRFSGRQFSNSRSEMNVSTLELGDSALYLCASSLADSNTGELFFGEGSRLTVL.